The rows below give T cell receptor beta chains drawn from one sample of a study of vaccination and CD4 T cells after COVID-19. TCRdb re-derived calls from the PCR reads in MiXCR, one entry per CDR3 protein. Of about 7,300 distinct CDR3 sequences in the sample, about 51% were seen once. What these receptors recognize is not known. Sequenced: CD4+ T cells from blood, cultured in vitro. The source of these receptors is a human donor who had recovered from COVID-19. Each CDR3 is given with its conserved first and last residue. The D gene is left open where the match is weak. Rows may omit the clone size; those that give it use once, few, many or a size class.

CDR3	DNA	V	J	size	D
CASSVVWGGDEQFF	TGTGCCAGCAGCGTAGTTTGGGGTGGCGATGAGCAGTTCTTC	TRBV9	TRBJ2-1	-	-
CSARGWGADTEAFF	TGCAGTGCTAGAGGTTGGGGGGCGGACACTGAAGCTTTCTTT	TRBV20-1	TRBJ1-1	few	-
CASSLETGKQFF	TGTGCCAGCAGCTTAGAAACAGGAAAGCAGTTCTTC	TRBV11-3	TRBJ2-1	-	-
CASSEDPGTAVYEQYF	TGTGCCAGCAGTGAGGATCCGGGGACCGCAGTCTACGAGCAGTACTTC	TRBV2	TRBJ2-7	-	-
CSAEGQGASSYEQYF	TGCAGTGCCGAGGGGCAGGGGGCCAGCTCCTACGAGCAGTACTTC	TRBV20-1	TRBJ2-7	-	TRBD1
CASTQGSDSPLHF	TGTGCCAGCACCCAGGGGTCCGATTCACCCCTCCACTTT	TRBV7-6	TRBJ1-6	-	-
CASSRKEAQYF	TGTGCCAGCAGCCGGAAAGAGGCCCAGTACTTC	TRBV11-2	TRBJ2-5	-	-
CASSQGGTVNTEAFF	TGTGCCAGCAGCCAGGGGGGGACGGTGAACACTGAAGCTTTCTTT	TRBV4-2	TRBJ1-1	-	-
CASSLVAGAGNQPQHF	TGTGCCAGCAGCTTAGTAGCGGGGGCGGGCAATCAGCCCCAGCATTTT	TRBV7-2	TRBJ1-5	few	-
CASSSRYTGELFF	TGTGCCAGCAGTTCCCGTTACACCGGGGAGCTGTTTTTT	TRBV6-5	TRBJ2-2	few	-
CASSRDSYTDTQYF	TGTGCCAGCAGTCGGGACTCCTACACAGATACGCAGTATTTT	TRBV6-1	TRBJ2-3	few	-
CASSEHQGAGELFF	TGTGCCAGCAGTGAACACCAGGGGGCCGGGGAGCTGTTTTTT	TRBV2	TRBJ2-2	hyperexpanded	TRBD1
CASSAGIAQFF	TGTGCCAGCAGCGCCGGAATTGCGCAGTTCTTC	TRBV7-3	TRBJ2-1	-	-
CASSTGGLAPLHF	TGTGCCAGTAGTACAGGGGGCTTGGCACCCCTCCACTTT	TRBV19	TRBJ1-6	-	TRBD1
CASSPHTTVEAFF	TGTGCCAGCAGCCCCCATACGACAGTCGAAGCTTTCTTT	TRBV11-2	TRBJ1-1	-	-
CASGGTEAFF	TGTGCCAGCGGGGGCACTGAAGCTTTCTTT	TRBV6-1	TRBJ1-1	-	-